This T cell receptor (beta chain) was observed in a study of T cell responses to AZD1222 COVID-19 vaccine. This table comes from immunoSEQ multiplex PCR, and its TCRdb copy is limited to in-frame clones, with some not included. The sample shows about 88,000 clones, 70% to 90% of them seen only once. This clone occurred once. What it recognizes is unknown. This CDR3 region has 14 residues. Between the trimmed V and J ends, which lost 0 bases and 3 bases, there was a span of 6 bases. Germline V gives CDR1 MNHEY, CDR2 SVGEGT. Study observations and caveats: Two AZD1222 doses significantly raised spike-specific TCR breadth and depth over controls.

The chain has TRBV6-2 or TRBV6-3 and TRBJ1-5; no reliable D call. This TCR was recovered from an adult who received the AZD1222 COVID-19 vaccine. Source: peripheral blood, taken 28 days after the second AZD1222 dose. The CDR3 nucleotides are TGTGCCAGCAGTTACTCTGCGTCCAATCAGCCCCAGCATTTT. Translated: CASSYSASNQPQHF.